The present T cell receptor delta chain was sequenced within a study of gammadelta T cells in human blood. This clone was picked up a small number of times. Its antigen is not known. CDR1 and CDR2 from the germline V gene are GEAIGNYY and EKD. The CDR3 extends over 14 amino acids. Trimming at V came to 0 bases and at J to 9 bases, leaving 6 bases not matched to a gene. Study-level results: Right after birth, innate γδ T cells reportedly expanded polyclonally after microbial exposure.

TCRdb made new clone calls on the RT-PCR reads using CATT. The sample lists over 1,500 delta-chain clones; 2.8% were seen once. The receptor's source is a human fetus. The chain is built from TRDV2 and TRDJ2; 7 bases line up with TRDD3. Material for sequencing was Vgamma9Vdelta2 gamma-delta T cells from fetal blood. This CDR3 is CACDTWGTQPQLFF. The CDR3 DNA sequence: TGTGCCTGTGACACCTGGGGGACCCAGCCACAACTCTTCTTT.